This passage covers 18 T cell receptor beta chains from one sample sequenced in a study of cytomegalovirus exposure and HLA in healthy donors. PCR was performed using 60 Vbeta and 13 Jbeta primers. Sequencing was performed with immunoSEQ multiplex PCR; in TCRdb, only in-frame clones are kept and a portion is missing. Its clone listing holds fewer than 70,000 clones. The specimen sequenced was PBMCs. The receptor set was obtained from a woman between 18 and 30 years old in good health and CMV-seronegative.

The gene calls are TRBV30 and TRBJ2-5, with TRBD2 matching 7 bases. The CDR3 is made up of 18 amino acids. Germline V gives CDR1 GTSNPN, CDR2 SVGIG (reference sequence). With 2 bases clipped from V and 0 bases from J, the junction kept 15 bases outside the gene matches. CDR3 DNA sequence: TGTGCCTGGAGTCTCCCCCCCTTTAGCGGGCTCGACCAAGAGACCCAGTACTTC. Translated: CAWSLPPFSGLDQETQYF.

The V and J genes are TRBV10-3 and TRBJ1-1; D gene unclear. Germline lookup yields CDR1 ENHRY and CDR2 SYGVKD. V was cut by 0 bases and J by 2 bases, with 10 bases left in between. The CDR3 length is 15 residues. The CDR3 DNA sequence: TGTGCCATCAGTGAGTCGAGGGAGATAAACACTGAAGCTTTCTTT. Its protein is CAISESREINTEAFF.

V gene TRBV19 combines with J gene TRBJ2-7, with 11 positions matching TRBD1. The germline V gene encodes CDR1 LNHDA and CDR2 SQIVND (reference sequence). The CDR3 spans 14 residues. Trimming removed 8 bases from V and 5 bases from J; junction bases left unmatched: 8. CDR3 sequence (DNA): TGTGCCAGTGGCCCGGGACAGGGGGGAGACGAGCAGTACTTC. It translates to CASGPGQGGDEQYF.

The chain uses TRBV19 and TRBJ1-1; 7 nucleotides line up with TRBD1. V lost 3 bases to trimming and J lost 1 base; unmatched junction nucleotides: 2. The CDR3 is 14 residues long. Germline CDR1 and CDR2: LNHDA and SQIVND (reference sequence). The CDR3 loop reads CASSIDRANTEAFF. In DNA form, the CDR3 reads TGTGCCAGTAGTATCGACAGGGCGAACACTGAAGCTTTCTTT.

The J gene is TRBJ2-7, the V gene TRBV29-1; D may be TRBD1 (7 bases). Germline V gene sequence: CDR1 SQVTM, CDR2 ANQGSEA. This CDR3 is 14 amino acids long. V shed 3 bases and J shed 2 bases, with 14 bases lying between them. The CDR3 nucleotides are TGCAGCGTTGATTATCAGGGGGGCGCCTACGAGCAGTACTTC. Protein: CSVDYQGGAYEQYF.

The chain employs TRBV6-5 and TRBJ2-7, with 11 positions matching TRBD1. Germline V gene sequence: CDR1 MNHEY, CDR2 SVGAGI. The CDR3 consists of 16 residues. With 0 bases clipped from V and 3 bases from J, the junction kept 4 bases outside the gene matches. Written as DNA, the CDR3 is TGTGCCAGCAGTTACTCGTCGGACAGGGGGCTCTACGAGCAGTACTTC. Protein product: CASSYSSDRGLYEQYF.

V usage is TRBV2 and J usage is TRBJ1-2; weak D call: TRBD1 (5 bases). V was cut by 0 bases and J by 5 bases, with 13 bases left in between. CDR3 length: 15 residues. Germline V gene lookup returns CDR1 SNHLY and CDR2 FYNNEI. CDR3 coding DNA: TGTGCCAGCAGTGAAGCGGCCACGGGGGATTATGGCTACACCTTC. Translated, it gives CASSEAATGDYGYTF.

The chain couples TRBV30 to TRBJ1-4, with 9 bases aligning to TRBD1. J gave up 7 bases and V 5 bases, and 5 bases lay outside the gene matches. This CDR3 spans 13 amino acids. Per germline, CDR1 GTSNPN and CDR2 SVGIG (reference sequence). The CDR3 loop is CAWSGTGPEKLFF. The CDR3 DNA reads TGTGCCTGGTCCGGGACAGGGCCTGAAAAACTGTTTTTT. Full variable domain (outside the CDR3, taken from reference TRBV30 and TRBJ1-4): SQTIHQWPATLVQPVGSPLSLECTVEGTSNPNLYWYRQAAGRGLQLLFYSVGIGQISSEVPQNLSASRPQDRQFILSSKKLLLSDSGFYLCAWSGTGPEKLFFGSGTQLSVL.

V gene TRBV6-1 combines with J gene TRBJ1-2; no definite D call. Per germline, CDR1 MNHNS and CDR2 SASEGT. This CDR3 is built from 14 residues. V was cut by 0 bases and J by 4 bases, with 9 bases left in between. The CDR3 sequence: CASSEADGIYGYTF. CDR3 in DNA: TGTGCCAGCAGTGAAGCGGACGGGATCTATGGCTACACCTTC.

V and J are TRBV5-1 and TRBJ2-1, with 8 bases identical to TRBD2. This CDR3 region has 17 residues. Germline V gene data show CDR1 as SGHRS and CDR2 as YFSETQ. V was pared by 0 bases and J by 8 bases, with 13 bases of the junction left unmatched. CDR3 DNA sequence: TGCGCCAGCAGCTTGGTGGCTAGCGGGTCCCTACGGGATGAGCAGTTCTTC. Its protein is CASSLVASGSLRDEQFF.

V is TRBV25-1 and J is TRBJ2-7; TRBD1 aligns across 8 bases. Trimming cost V 9 bases and J 3 bases; bases outside gene matches: 7. The CDR3 spans 13 residues. CDR1 is MGHDK, CDR2 SYGVNS, per germline. CDR3 nucleotides: TGTGCCAGTACCGGGACAGGAGACTACGAGCAGTACTTC. Translation: CASTGTGDYEQYF.

V is TRBV4-1 and J is TRBJ2-2; perhaps TRBD2 as D (5 bases). Trimming took 2 bases from V and 4 from J, leaving 11 bases between them. Germline V CDR1 and CDR2: MGHRA, YSYEKL. This CDR3 contains 15 residues. The CDR3 bases are TGCGCCAGCAGCCAACCAACTAGAGCCACCGGGGAGCTGTTTTTT. It encodes CASSQPTRATGELFF.

The rearrangement joins TRBV30 to TRBJ2-7, with a weak D call TRBD1 (5 bases). V was clipped by 1 base and J by 3 bases, with 13 bases between them. The germline V gene has CDR1 GTSNPN and CDR2 SVGIG (reference sequence). The CDR3 contains 14 residues. CDR3 DNA: TGTGCCTGGAGTGGTACAGGCGACCTCTACGAGCAGTACTTC. It codes for CAWSGTGDLYEQYF. The variable domain in full, completed from reference TRBV30 and TRBJ2-7, reads SQTIHQWPATLVQPVGSPLSLECTVEGTSNPNLYWYRQAAGRGLQLLFYSVGIGQISSEVPQNLSASRPQDRQFILSSKKLLLSDSGFYLCAWSGTGDLYEQYFGPGTRLTVT.

The chain is built from TRBV11-1 and TRBJ2-7; perhaps TRBD1 as D (6 bases). V lost 5 bases to trimming and J lost 0 bases, with 14 bases between them. The V gene's germline CDR1 is SGHAT and CDR2 FQDESV (reference sequence). This CDR3 region has 15 residues. The CDR3 region is CASSIQLGGSYEQYF. As DNA, the CDR3 is TGTGCCAGCAGCATCCAACTAGGGGGCTCCTACGAGCAGTACTTC.

The J gene is TRBJ2-2, the V gene TRBV9; D remains unclear. From germline, CDR1 is SGDLS and CDR2 YYNGEE. With 4 bases removed from V and 3 bases from J, the gap between germline ends came to 4 bases. The CDR3 spans 12 residues. The CDR3 region is CASSPHTGELFF. The CDR3 nucleotides read TGTGCCAGCAGCCCTCACACCGGGGAGCTGTTTTTT.

The chain joins TRBV6-1 to TRBJ2-7; 7 bases are shared with TRBD2. The CDR3 covers 14 residues. Germline assignment: CDR1 MNHNS and CDR2 SASEGT. J gave up 4 bases and V 4 bases, and 7 bases lay outside the gene matches. Written as DNA, the CDR3 is TGTGCCAGCAGTGGAAATTGGGGGGGGTACGAGCAGTACTTC. It yields the protein CASSGNWGGYEQYF.

The chain links TRBV5-4 to TRBJ2-5; maybe TRBD1 (5 bases). The germline V gene encodes CDR1 SGHNT and CDR2 YYREEE (reference sequence). The CDR3 is 16 residues long. The germline V and J ends were trimmed by 1 base and 4 bases, with 17 bases remaining between them. CDR3 coding DNA: TGTGCCAGCAGCTTGCTGAAGGGGTCGGATGGAGAGACCCAGTACTTC. Its translation: CASSLLKGSDGETQYF.

The rearrangement uses TRBV5-1 and TRBJ2-7, with D maybe TRBD1 (6 bases). Germline loops: CDR1 SGHRS, CDR2 YFSETQ. With 4 bases removed from V and 6 bases from J, the gap between germline ends came to 20 bases. The length of the CDR3 is 15 residues. The CDR3 coding sequence is TGCGCCAGCAGCCCCTTCCAGCCAGGGGAAGCCGAGCAGTACTTC. It codes for CASSPFQPGEAEQYF. Variable domain in full (rest from reference TRBV5-1 and TRBJ2-7): KAGVTQTPRYLIKTRGQQVTLSCSPISGHRSVSWYQQTPGQGLQFLFEYFSETQRNKGNFPGRFSGRQFSNSRSEMNVSTLELGDSALYLCASSPFQPGEAEQYFGPGTRLTVT.